The rows below give T cell receptor beta chains drawn from one sample of a study of blood T cells in healthy people across ages. TCRdb fed the 5' RACE reads into MiXCR, producing one record per CDR3 protein. This sample carries 1,500,000 or so distinct CDR3 sequences, less than 45% of them seen once, and the ten largest clones take just over 4%. The sequenced sample consisted of blood. The receptors originated from a woman aged 18-29 years in good health. CDR3s include the opening cysteine and the closing phenylalanine or tryptophan. The D gene is left open where the match is weak. Only part of the rows carry a size: once, few, many, or a class if the clone is expanded.

j_gene,abundance,d_gene,v_gene,CDR3aa,CDR3nt
TRBJ1-1,many,-,TRBV4-1,CASSQQGTEAFF,TGCGCCAGCAGCCAACAGGGAACTGAAGCTTTCTTT
TRBJ1-2,few,TRBD1,TRBV20-1,CSARESPGTVFGYTF,TGCAGTGCTAGAGAGAGTCCCGGGACAGTATTTGGCTACACCTTC
TRBJ1-1,few,-,TRBV7-9,CASSLPGVTEAFF,TGTGCCAGCAGCTTACCCGGGGTCACTGAAGCTTTCTTT
TRBJ2-1,many,TRBD2,TRBV20-1,CSARAGGSYNEQFF,TGCAGTGCTAGGGCGGGAGGTTCCTACAATGAGCAGTTCTTC
TRBJ1-2,few,-,TRBV4-3,CASSQDRSGTDLALYGYTF,TGCGCCAGCAGCCAAGATCGCTCCGGGACGGACCTTGCTCTCTATGGCTACACCTTC
TRBJ1-2,-,-,TRBV2,CASSGRYGYTF,TGTGCCAGCAGCGGACGGTATGGCTACACCTTC
TRBJ2-1,-,TRBD1,TRBV6-5,CASSAGQGNEQFF,TGTGCCAGCAGTGCGGGACAGGGCAATGAGCAGTTCTTC
TRBJ2-2,-,-,TRBV12-3/TRBV12-4,CASSRAGGTGELFF,TGTGCCAGCAGTAGAGCCGGTGGTACCGGGGAGCTGTTTTTT
TRBJ2-5,-,-,TRBV6-6,CASSYSKENEQYF,TGTGCCAGCAGTTACTCGAAAGAGAATGAGCAGTACTTC
TRBJ2-3,few,TRBD2,TRBV7-2,CASSMSSGGTDTQYF,TGTGCCAGCAGCATGTCTAGCGGGGGCACAGATACGCAGTATTTT
TRBJ2-4,-,-,TRBV7-9,CASSRTLEQYF,TGTGCCAGCAGCCGGACGCTAGAGCAGTACTTC
TRBJ1-5,-,-,TRBV12-3/TRBV12-4,CASSFRYQPQHF,TGTGCCAGCAGTTTCCGATATCAGCCCCAGCATTTT
TRBJ2-7,-,-,TRBV3-1,CASSQTRGGEQYF,TGTGCCAGCAGCCAGACTCGAGGGGGCGAGCAGTACTTC
TRBJ2-1,few,-,TRBV7-2,CASSRGLALYNEQFF,TGTGCCAGCAGCCGCGGGCTGGCCCTCTACAATGAGCAGTTCTTC
TRBJ2-3,-,-,TRBV15,CATSRDTRMLPDTQYF,TGTGCCACCAGCAGAGATACTAGGATGTTGCCAGATACGCAGTATTTT
TRBJ2-7,few,-,TRBV6-1,CASRLDGARYEQYF,TGTGCCAGCAGATTGGACGGAGCCCGCTACGAGCAGTACTTC
TRBJ2-5,-,-,TRBV7-6,CASSFPYGRQETQYF,TGTGCCAGCAGCTTTCCTTATGGCAGACAAGAGACCCAGTACTTC
TRBJ1-2,few,-,TRBV10-2,CASSDPVAGYTF,TGCGCCAGCAGTGACCCAGTGGCTGGCTACACCTTC
TRBJ2-7,-,TRBD1,TRBV4-1,CASSQGQGGFEQYF,TGCGCCAGCAGCCAAGGACAGGGGGGTTTCGAGCAGTACTTC